This T cell receptor (beta chain) was obtained from a study of post-analysis software for immune sequencing data (dated by TCRdb to the mid-2010s). Regarding the study in general: Disease courses on record covered relapsing-remitting, secondary progressive and progressive-relapsing multiple sclerosis, though some patients had no subtype annotation. The patient repertoires were compared against 10 to 12 previously published healthy control repertoires obtained from donors aged about 6 to 26 years. A subset of samples was prepared in parallel using single-end sample barcoding, then pooled and co-amplified after Illumina adapter ligation.

Results the study describes overall, beyond this receptor: Strong co-clustering of samples prepared in the same batch was shown by direct clustering with F measure, prompting a batch-effect correction. Compared with controls, multiple sclerosis patients had significantly lower normalized Chao1 diversity, a finding suggesting substantial peripheral T-cell clonal expansion. The control group was slightly older than the multiple sclerosis patient group. Four or five TRBV segments, including TRBV5-6, TRBV5-1 and TRBV20-1, were significantly more frequent in patients than controls.

The method behind the library was PCR. These reads were obtained on an Illumina HiSeq 2500. Unique molecular identifiers were incorporated into TCR beta cDNA libraries to reduce PCR and sequencing biases. Per 1 to 10 million input T cells, some 500,000 cDNA molecules were obtained, such that each molecule approximated one T cell. Patient libraries were prepared and sequenced with the same protocol used for the earlier healthy control dataset. Samples belonging to the same batch were prepared together, multiplexed and sequenced on a shared HiSeq lane. On the authors' methods: Raw barcoded reads were processed with MIGEC, and single-read molecular identifier groups were discarded before consensus assembly and CDR3 extraction. VDJtools was used for post-analysis of the clonotype tables, and diversity was normalized by down-sampling every dataset to the size of the smallest sample. To correct batch-related cross-sample contamination, repertoire overlap clustering matched CDR3 amino acid sequences but not nucleotide sequences. The raw public reads went through TCRdb reprocessing: fastp at Q25, MiXCR clone calling, in-frame beta chains kept. Rows merge per CDR3 protein into single entries with the most common DNA and genes. These V and J calls rely on TCRdb rather than the paper's analysis. The sample table contains about 770,000 distinct CDR3 sequences; only one count was recorded for about 43% of them. The ten largest clones capture roughly 4.9% of the sample.

To demonstrate the VDJtools post-analysis software, TCR beta repertoires were profiled from the peripheral blood of 13 young patients with multiple sclerosis. The multiple sclerosis patients were children and adolescents ranging in age from about 6 to 17 years. The germline V gene gives CDR1 as SGHVS and CDR2 as FQNEAQ. The V end gives up 1 base and the J end 5 bases, leaving 10 bases in the junction not matched to a gene. Spanning cysteine to phenylalanine, the CDR3 consists of 16 amino acids. Only the CDR3 DNA is retained, 48 bases long and in frame from the first base. Of note for this clonotype: Its antigen is currently not known. No base-level quality is on record; no much larger clone is a single base apart.

The chain was built from TRBV7-8 and TRBJ2-5; 7 central nucleotides agree with TRBD2. This receptor was identified in a girl aged 10-17 years with multiple sclerosis. Sequenced input: blood. The CDR3 reads CASSLGFGGFGETQYF. The DNA reads as follows: TGTGCCAGCAGCTTAGGTTTCGGGGGGTTCGGGGAGACCCAGTACTTC.